This T cell receptor (beta chain) was recovered during a study of early stage breast cancer tumors. Study background: Most of the 16 invasive tumors were ER+, PR+ and HER2-. The ER+/PR+/HER2- tumors included about 8 ductal and a few lobular carcinomas. Overall study findings and caveats: In about 85% of the 16 patients, blood comparison separated tumor from normal breast. Compared with adjacent normal breast tissue, tumors showed around 2.7-fold greater T cell density and higher clonality.

The protocol was immunoSEQ multiplex PCR, while the TCRdb copy is restricted to in-frame clones and leaves out a portion. The table records about 46,000 clones, over 75% of them present only once. Points on this clone: Its antigen is not known.

J lost 1 base, V lost 4 bases, and 7 bases had no gene match. The CDR3 consists of 17 residues. Germline CDR1 reads SGHAT; CDR2 reads FQDESV (reference sequence). The chain is built from TRBV11-1 and TRBJ2-6; TRBD1 agrees at 7 bases. The receptor was derived from a person aged 35 to 50 with breast cancer. Sequenced: blood. The DNA for the CDR3 is TGTGCCAGCAGCTCCCGGACAGGCACATCTGGGGCCAACGTCCTGACTTTC. Translation gives CASSSRTGTSGANVLTF.